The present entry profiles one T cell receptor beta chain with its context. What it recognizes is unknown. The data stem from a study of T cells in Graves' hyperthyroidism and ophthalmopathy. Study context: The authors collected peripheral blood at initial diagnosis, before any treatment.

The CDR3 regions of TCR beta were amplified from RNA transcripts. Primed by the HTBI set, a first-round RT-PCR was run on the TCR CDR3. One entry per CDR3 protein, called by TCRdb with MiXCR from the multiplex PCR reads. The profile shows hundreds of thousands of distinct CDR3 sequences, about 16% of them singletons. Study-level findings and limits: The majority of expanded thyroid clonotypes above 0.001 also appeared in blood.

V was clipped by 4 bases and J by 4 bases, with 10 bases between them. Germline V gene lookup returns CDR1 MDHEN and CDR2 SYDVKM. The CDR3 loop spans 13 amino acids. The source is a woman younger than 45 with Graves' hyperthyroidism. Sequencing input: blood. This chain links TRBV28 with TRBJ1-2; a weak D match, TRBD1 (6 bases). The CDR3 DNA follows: TGTGCCAGCAGTTCACGGGACATCTATGGCTACACCTTC. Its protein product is CASSSRDIYGYTF.